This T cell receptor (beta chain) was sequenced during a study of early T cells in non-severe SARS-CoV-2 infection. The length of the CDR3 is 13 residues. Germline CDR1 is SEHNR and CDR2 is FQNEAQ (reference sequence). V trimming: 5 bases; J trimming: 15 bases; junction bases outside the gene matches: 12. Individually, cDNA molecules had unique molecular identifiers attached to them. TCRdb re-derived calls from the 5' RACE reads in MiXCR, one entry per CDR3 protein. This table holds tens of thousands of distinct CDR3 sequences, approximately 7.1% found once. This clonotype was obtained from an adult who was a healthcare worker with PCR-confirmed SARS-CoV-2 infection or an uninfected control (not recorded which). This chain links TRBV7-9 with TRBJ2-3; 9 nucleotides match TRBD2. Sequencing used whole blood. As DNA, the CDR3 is TGTGCCAGCAGCCCCCCGGGACTAGCTGTGCCATATTTT. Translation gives CASSPPGLAVPYF. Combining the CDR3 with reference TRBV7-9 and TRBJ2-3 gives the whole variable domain DTGVSQNPRHKITKRGQNVTFRCDPISEHNRLYWYRQTLGQGPEFLTYFQNEAQLEKSRLLSDRFSAERPKGSFSTLEIQRTEQGDSAMYLCASSPPGLAVPYFGPGTRLTVL.